These 3 T cell receptor beta chains were sequenced from one sample in a study of human T cells and chemical hapten exposure (TCRdb year 2021). The time point label here, explained by the study, means: patch test 2, 6 weeks after DPC sensitization. The treatment or condition label, read with the paper, signifies: therapeutic diphenylcyclopropenone sensitization with weekly scalp DPC. Library preparation employed RACE. Instrument on record: NextSeq 500. In TCRdb, the public reads were trimmed at Q25 with fastp and aligned with MiXCR, with productive beta chains retained. One record per CDR3 amino acid sequence lists the most common genes and DNA. The sample table lists 100,000 or so distinct CDR3 sequences, 11% of them with a count of one. More than 2% of the sample is held by the ten biggest clonotypes. The sequences come from whole blood, collected in connection with sensitization to the hapten diphenylcyclopropenone (DPC). All receptors derive from a man aged 35 to 55 with alopecia areata. Some clones in this sample may be carry-over from other donors' samples.

The genes are TRBV27 and TRBJ2-1; 9 positions match TRBD2. Trimming took 4 bases from V and 4 from J; bases not matched to a gene: 2. This CDR3 is 14 amino acids long. Germline assignment: CDR1 MNHEY and CDR2 SMNVEV (reference sequence). The CDR3 DNA reads TGTGCCAGCAGTTCCCTAGCGGGGTACAATGAGCAGTTCTTC. As protein: CASSSLAGYNEQFF.

This clonotype was recorded many times. The chain links TRBV5-1 to TRBJ2-3; possibly TRBD1 for D (6 bases). Trimming pared 4 bases from V and 0 bases from J, leaving 9 bases between. The CDR3 runs 14 residues. Germline V lookup: CDR1 SGHRS, CDR2 YFSETQ. The CDR3 coding sequence is TGCGCCAGCAGCATAGGACAGAGCACAGATACGCAGTATTTT. Translation gives CASSIGQSTDTQYF. Together with reference TRBV5-1 and TRBJ2-3, the CDR3 gives the full variable domain: KAGVTQTPRYLIKTRGQQVTLSCSPISGHRSVSWYQQTPGQGLQFLFEYFSETQRNKGNFPGRFSGRQFSNSRSEMNVSTLELGDSALYLCASSIGQSTDTQYFGPGTRLTVL.

This clonotype has ten or more counts. The J gene is TRBJ2-3, the V gene TRBV7-8; D possibly corresponds to TRBD2 (5 bases). V shed 6 bases and J shed 1 base, with 20 bases lying between them. The CDR3 has 17 residues. CDR1 SGHVS and CDR2 FQNEAQ come from the germline V gene. The CDR3 DNA follows: TGTGCCAGCAGTCTTATGGTGGCTAGCTGGGGCACAGATACGCAGTATTTT. It is translated as CASSLMVASWGTDTQYF.